The sequence of this T cell receptor beta chain was determined in a study of Tregs in tolerant kidney transplant recipients. The protocol was immunoSEQ multiplex PCR, while the TCRdb copy is restricted to in-frame clones and leaves out a portion. This table has approximately 67,000 clones, roughly 90% appearing once. Sequencing used CD8+ T cells from blood, obtained before the transplant. The sequence was obtained from a human donor who received a combined kidney and bone marrow transplant.

The CDR3 bases are TGCGCCAGCAGTCAACCCTTAACAGGGCCCAATCAGCCCCAGCATTTT. Encoded protein: CASSQPLTGPNQPQHF. The rearrangement links TRBV23-1 to TRBJ1-5, with a tentative D call TRBD1 (6 bases). TRBV23-1 is an ORF; its function is uncertain. Trimming removed 2 bases from V and 3 bases from J, with 14 bases in between. CDR3 length: 16 amino acids.